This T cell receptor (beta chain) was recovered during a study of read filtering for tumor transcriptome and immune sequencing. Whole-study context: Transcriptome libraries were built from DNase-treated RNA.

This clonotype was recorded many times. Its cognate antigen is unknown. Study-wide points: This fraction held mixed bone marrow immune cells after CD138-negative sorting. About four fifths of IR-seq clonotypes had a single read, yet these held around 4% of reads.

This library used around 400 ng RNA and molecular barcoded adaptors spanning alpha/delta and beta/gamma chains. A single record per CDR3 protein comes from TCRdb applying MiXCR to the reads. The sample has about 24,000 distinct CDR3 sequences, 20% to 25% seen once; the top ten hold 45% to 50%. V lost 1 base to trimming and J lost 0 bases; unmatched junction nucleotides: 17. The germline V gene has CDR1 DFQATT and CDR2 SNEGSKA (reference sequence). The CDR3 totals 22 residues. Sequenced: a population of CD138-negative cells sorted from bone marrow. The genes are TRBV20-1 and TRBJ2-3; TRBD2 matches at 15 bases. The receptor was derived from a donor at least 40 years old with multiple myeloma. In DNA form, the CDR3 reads TGCAGTGCTAGAGCGTCGGGTTCGGGAGGGACTAGCGGGGGGACCAGCACAGATACGCAGTATTTT. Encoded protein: CSARASGSGGTSGGTSTDTQYF.